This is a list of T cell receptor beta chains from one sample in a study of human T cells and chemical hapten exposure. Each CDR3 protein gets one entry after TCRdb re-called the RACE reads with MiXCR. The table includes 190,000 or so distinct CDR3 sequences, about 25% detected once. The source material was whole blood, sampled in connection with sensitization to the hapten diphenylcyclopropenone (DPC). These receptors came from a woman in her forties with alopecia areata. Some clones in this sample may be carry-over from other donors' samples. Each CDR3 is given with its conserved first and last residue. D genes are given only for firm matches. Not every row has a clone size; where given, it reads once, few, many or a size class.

CDR3nt: TGTGCCAGCAGCGGGACTAGCGGAGAAGAGACCCAGTACTTC; CDR3aa: CASSGTSGEETQYF; abundance: few; j_gene: TRBJ2-5; v_gene: TRBV9; d_gene: TRBD2
CDR3nt: TGTGCCAGCAGCCCTAGCGGGCAGAACACCGGGGAGCTGTTTTTT; CDR3aa: CASSPSGQNTGELFF; abundance: few; j_gene: TRBJ2-2; v_gene: TRBV7-2; d_gene: TRBD2
CDR3nt: TGCAGCGTTGTTCAGGGGTACCTCACTGGCTACACCTTC; CDR3aa: CSVVQGYLTGYTF; abundance: .; j_gene: TRBJ1-2; v_gene: TRBV29-1; d_gene: .
CDR3nt: TGTGCCAGCAGTCCGCAGGACAGCTGGAACACTGAAGCTTTCTTT; CDR3aa: CASSPQDSWNTEAFF; abundance: .; j_gene: TRBJ1-1; v_gene: TRBV27; d_gene: .
CDR3nt: TGCAGTGCTAGAGATTACGGGAGGGCAGATACGCAGTATTTT; CDR3aa: CSARDYGRADTQYF; abundance: many; j_gene: TRBJ2-3; v_gene: TRBV20-1; d_gene: TRBD2
CDR3nt: TGCAGCGTTGAACGCGTCGACCTGGCTGAGCAGTTCTTC; CDR3aa: CSVERVDLAEQFF; abundance: .; j_gene: TRBJ2-1; v_gene: TRBV29-1; d_gene: .
CDR3nt: TGTGCCAGCAGCCCCAATTCTGGAAACACCATATATTTT; CDR3aa: CASSPNSGNTIYF; abundance: .; j_gene: TRBJ1-3; v_gene: TRBV3-1; d_gene: .
CDR3nt: TGTGCCAGCAGTTACCACGACAGGAGTAACTATGGCTACACCTTC; CDR3aa: CASSYHDRSNYGYTF; abundance: few; j_gene: TRBJ1-2; v_gene: TRBV6-5; d_gene: .
CDR3nt: TGTGCCACCAGCAGAGATAATACCGCGGGAGTCGAGACCCAGTACTTC; CDR3aa: CATSRDNTAGVETQYF; abundance: few; j_gene: TRBJ2-5; v_gene: TRBV15; d_gene: TRBD2
CDR3nt: TGTGCCAGCAGCTTGGTCCTATACGAGACCCAGTACTTC; CDR3aa: CASSLVLYETQYF; abundance: .; j_gene: TRBJ2-5; v_gene: TRBV7-8; d_gene: .
CDR3nt: TGTGCCAGCAGCCCCCCAAAGGACTATGGCTACACCTTC; CDR3aa: CASSPPKDYGYTF; abundance: many; j_gene: TRBJ1-2; v_gene: TRBV7-2; d_gene: .
CDR3nt: TGCGCCAGCAGCCATGAATGGGGACAAACTAACTATGGCTACACCTTC; CDR3aa: CASSHEWGQTNYGYTF; abundance: .; j_gene: TRBJ1-2; v_gene: TRBV4-3; d_gene: .
CDR3nt: TGTGCCAGCAGTTACTCCCTAAGCCCTAGCGGGGCCGGGGGGCGGGCAGATACGCAGTATTTT; CDR3aa: CASSYSLSPSGAGGRADTQYF; abundance: few; j_gene: TRBJ2-3; v_gene: TRBV6-2/TRBV6-3; d_gene: TRBD2
CDR3nt: TGCAGCGTTGAAGGAGGGGGCGAGCAGTACTTC; CDR3aa: CSVEGGGEQYF; abundance: .; j_gene: TRBJ2-7; v_gene: TRBV29-1; d_gene: .
CDR3nt: TGTGCCAGCAGTACAGGGCGGTACGAGCAGTACTTC; CDR3aa: CASSTGRYEQYF; abundance: .; j_gene: TRBJ2-7; v_gene: TRBV28; d_gene: .
CDR3nt: TGTGCCAGCAGCCAAATCCGGGGACACACGTACTTC; CDR3aa: CASSQIRGHTYF; abundance: .; j_gene: TRBJ2-4; v_gene: TRBV6-6; d_gene: .
CDR3nt: TGTGCCAGCAGGCAGGGGGCCGCCTACGAGCAGTACTTC; CDR3aa: CASRQGAAYEQYF; abundance: few; j_gene: TRBJ2-7; v_gene: TRBV6-2/TRBV6-3; d_gene: TRBD1
CDR3nt: TGCAGCGTTGGGGTTATTCGGGGCTATGGCTACACCTTC; CDR3aa: CSVGVIRGYGYTF; abundance: few; j_gene: TRBJ1-2; v_gene: TRBV29-1; d_gene: .